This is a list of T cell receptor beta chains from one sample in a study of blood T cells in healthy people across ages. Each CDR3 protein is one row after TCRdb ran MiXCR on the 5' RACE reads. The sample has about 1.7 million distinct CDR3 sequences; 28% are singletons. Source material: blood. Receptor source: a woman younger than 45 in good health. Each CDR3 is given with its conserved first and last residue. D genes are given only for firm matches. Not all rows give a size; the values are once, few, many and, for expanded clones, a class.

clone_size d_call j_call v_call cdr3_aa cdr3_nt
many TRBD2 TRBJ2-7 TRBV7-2 CASSLARVAGAYEQYF TGTGCCAGCAGCTTAGCGCGGGTAGCGGGGGCCTACGAGCAGTACTTC
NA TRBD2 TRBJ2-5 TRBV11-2 CASSPTSGGAETQYF TGTGCCAGCAGCCCCACTAGCGGGGGGGCAGAGACCCAGTACTTC
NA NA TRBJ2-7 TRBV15 CATSSPSPGVNEQYF TGTGCCACCAGCAGCCCCTCCCCCGGGGTCAATGAGCAGTACTTC
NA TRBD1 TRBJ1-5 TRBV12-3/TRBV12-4 CASTLQGDQPQHF TGTGCCAGCACCCTACAGGGGGATCAGCCCCAGCATTTT
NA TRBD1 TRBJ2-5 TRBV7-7 CASSLKCGTGGQETQYF TGTGCCAGCAGCTTAAAGTGCGGGACAGGGGGCCAAGAGACCCAGTACTTC
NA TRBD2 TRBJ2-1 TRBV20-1 CSARDAQGTSGRGEQFF TGCAGTGCTAGAGATGCCCAGGGGACTAGCGGGAGGGGTGAGCAGTTCTTC
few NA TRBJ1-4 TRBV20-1 CSVAGTNEKLFF TGCAGCGTAGCAGGAACTAATGAAAAACTGTTTTTT
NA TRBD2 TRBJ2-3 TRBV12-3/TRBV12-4 CASSSGVSSDTQYF TGTGCCAGCTCTAGCGGGGTGTCGTCAGATACGCAGTATTTT
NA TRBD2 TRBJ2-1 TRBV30 CAWTSGGNNEQFF TGTGCCTGGACTAGCGGGGGGAACAATGAGCAGTTCTTC
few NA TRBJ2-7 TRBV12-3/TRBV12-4 CASSFQRPQDEQYF TGTGCCAGCAGCTTCCAACGACCTCAGGACGAGCAGTACTTC
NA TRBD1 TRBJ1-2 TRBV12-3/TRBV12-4 CASSSQGLGDGYTF TGTGCCAGCAGTTCACAGGGGTTGGGGGATGGCTACACCTTC
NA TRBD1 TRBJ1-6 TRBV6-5 CASSYAIVGQVDSPLHF TGTGCCAGCAGTTACGCCATAGTGGGACAGGTTGATTCACCCCTCCACTTT
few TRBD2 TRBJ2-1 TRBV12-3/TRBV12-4 CATTRGTRGNEQFF TGTGCCACCACCCGGGGGACTAGGGGCAATGAGCAGTTCTTC
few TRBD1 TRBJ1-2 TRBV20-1 CSARDPWTGSYGYTF TGCAGTGCTAGAGACCCCTGGACAGGGAGCTATGGCTACACCTTC
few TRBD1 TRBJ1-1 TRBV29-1 CSVGLGQAYTEAFF TGCAGCGTTGGCCTTGGACAGGCTTACACTGAAGCTTTCTTT
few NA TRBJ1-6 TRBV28 CASSLGPLHF TGTGCCAGCAGTTTGGGACCCCTCCACTTT
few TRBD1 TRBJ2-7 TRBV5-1 CASSPDRLNEQYF TGCGCCAGCAGCCCGGACAGGCTGAACGAGCAGTACTTC
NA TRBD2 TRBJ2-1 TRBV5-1 CASSLETSGRGEQFF TGCGCCAGCAGCTTAGAGACTAGCGGGAGAGGGGAGCAGTTCTTC
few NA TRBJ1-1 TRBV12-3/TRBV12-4 CASRATQSGGHTEAFF TGTGCCAGCAGGGCCACCCAATCGGGGGGCCACACTGAAGCTTTCTTT
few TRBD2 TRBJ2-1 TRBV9 CASSDASGRIREQFF TGTGCCAGCAGCGATGCTAGCGGGAGAATTCGTGAGCAGTTCTTC
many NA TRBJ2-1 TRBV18 CASSPGPKTMPAYNEQFF TGTGCCAGCTCACCAGGTCCGAAGACTATGCCGGCCTACAATGAGCAGTTCTTC
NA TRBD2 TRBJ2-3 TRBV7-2 CASSAGVGTDTQYF TGTGCCAGCTCAGCGGGGGTGGGAACAGATACGCAGTATTTT
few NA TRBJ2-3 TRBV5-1 CASSLGLSSNTDTQYF TGCGCCAGCAGCTTGGGACTATCATCCAACACAGATACGCAGTATTTT
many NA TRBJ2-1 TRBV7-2 CASSDRRGPVVEQFF TGTGCCAGCAGCGATCGGAGGGGCCCGGTGGTTGAGCAGTTCTTC
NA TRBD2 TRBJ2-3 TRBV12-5 CASGRRLAGDTQYF TGTGCTAGTGGCCGCAGACTAGCGGGGGATACGCAGTATTTT
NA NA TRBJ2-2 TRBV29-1 CGVSGRHANTGELFF TGCGGCGTTAGCGGACGACACGCGAACACCGGGGAGCTGTTTTTT
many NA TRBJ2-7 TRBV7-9 CASSSATAYEQYF TGTGCCAGCAGCTCGGCGACAGCCTACGAGCAGTACTTC
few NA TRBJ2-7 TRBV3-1 CASSQEEDEQYF TGTGCCAGCAGCCAGGAAGAGGACGAGCAGTACTTC
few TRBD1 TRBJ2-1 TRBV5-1 CASSSDRANEQFF TGCGCCAGCAGCTCGGACAGGGCCAATGAGCAGTTCTTC
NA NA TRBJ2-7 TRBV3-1 CASSQGLAETYEQYF TGTGCCAGCAGCCAAGGACTGGCGGAAACCTACGAGCAGTACTTC
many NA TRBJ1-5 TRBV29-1 CSVKDSLDQPQHF TGCAGCGTGAAGGACAGTTTGGATCAGCCCCAGCATTTT
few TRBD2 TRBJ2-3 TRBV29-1 CSVSVAGATDTQYF TGCAGCGTTTCAGTAGCGGGAGCGACAGATACGCAGTATTTT
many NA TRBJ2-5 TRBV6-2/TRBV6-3 CASSRPGQETQYF TGTGCCAGCAGTCGCCCAGGACAAGAGACCCAGTACTTC
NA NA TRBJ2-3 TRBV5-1 CASSLEGGPTSTDTQYF TGCGCCAGCAGCTTGGAAGGGGGGCCGACCTCCACAGATACGCAGTATTTT
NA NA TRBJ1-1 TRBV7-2 CASSLRKGANTEAFF TGTGCCAGCAGCCTACGGAAAGGAGCCAACACTGAAGCTTTCTTT
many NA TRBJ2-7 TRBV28 CASTKPEGAGFYEQYF TGTGCCAGCACCAAGCCCGAGGGCGCCGGATTCTACGAGCAGTACTTC
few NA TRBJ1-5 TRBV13 CASSSGQWNQPQHF TGTGCCAGCAGCTCGGGACAATGGAATCAGCCCCAGCATTTT
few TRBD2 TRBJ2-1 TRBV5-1 CASSLVRTSGVSYNEQFF TGCGCCAGCAGCTTGGTTCGGACTAGCGGGGTTTCCTACAATGAGCAGTTCTTC
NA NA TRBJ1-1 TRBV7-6 CASSWTGPNTEAFF TGTGCCAGCAGCTGGACCGGCCCGAACACTGAAGCTTTCTTT
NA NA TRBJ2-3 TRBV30 CACQKSGITQYF TGTGCCTGCCAAAAGTCAGGGATTACGCAGTATTTT
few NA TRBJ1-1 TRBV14 CASSRRVDNTEAFF TGTGCCAGCAGCCGCCGGGTAGACAACACTGAAGCTTTCTTT
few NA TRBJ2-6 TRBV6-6 CASSYSIGANVLTF TGTGCCAGCAGTTACTCGATCGGGGCCAACGTCCTGACTTTC